The clone carrying this T cell receptor beta chain was seen just once. The sample contains more than one DNA sequence encoding this CDR3. Trimming stripped 9 bases from V and 2 bases from J, with 5 bases between. Germline V gene data show CDR1 as SNHLY and CDR2 as FYNNEI. CDR3 length: 11 residues. Per the authors' pipeline: ImmunoSEQ output lacked quality scores and full-length reads, limiting matched filtering. Only in-frame clones appear in the TCRdb table, and some are missing; sequencing was by immunoSEQ multiplex PCR. That table furnishes V, J and clone size, whereas the DNA furnished D and trimming. The table lists about 2.3 million clones, 85% to 95% of them singletons. The data are from a study of shared clonotypes between healthy human individuals.

The V call is TRBV2, the J call TRBJ2-1; D gene uncertain. The clonotype originates from a man between 18 and 29 years old in good health. Some clones in this sample may be carry-over from other donors' samples. Sequencing was done on a sample of naive CD4+ T cells from PBMCs. Described subset: CD45RA+ positively selected. The CDR3 sequence: CASGPYNEQFF. CDR3 sequence (DNA): TGTGCCAGTGGCCCCTACAATGAGCAGTTCTTC.